These 28 T cell receptor beta chains originate from one sample sequenced in a study of CD8+ T cells in alopecia areata. The sequencing template was cDNA reverse transcribed from extracted RNA. Clones were sequenced by immunoSEQ multiplex PCR, and TCRdb holds only the in-frame ones, with some missing. The sample lists about 250,000 clones; 60% were seen once. Treatment indicated: oral pan-JAK inhibitor, 5-10 mg twice daily. The source was CD4+ T cells sorted from blood, collected between weeks 51 and 52, from a patient treated with tofacitinib. These receptor sequences come from a human donor with alopecia areata.

This clone came up a few times. V usage is TRBV5-1 and J usage is TRBJ2-1; 10 nucleotides agree with TRBD1. The germline CDR1 and CDR2 sequences are SGHRS and YFSETQ. V lost 4 bases to trimming and J lost 4 bases; unmatched junction nucleotides: 5. The CDR3 runs to 15 residues. In DNA form, the CDR3 reads TGCGCCAGCAGCCAGGACAGGGGGATTTACAATGAGCAGTTCTTC. It encodes CASSQDRGIYNEQFF.

CDR3 in amino acids: CAWSPRDRYSYGYTF. The CDR3 DNA is TGTGCCTGGAGCCCCCGGGACAGGTATAGCTATGGCTACACCTTC. The chain carries TRBV30 and TRBJ1-2, with 8 positions matching TRBD1. V shed 3 bases, J shed 4 bases, and the junction held 10 bases outside the gene matches. The germline CDR1 and CDR2 sequences are GTSNPN and SVGIG (reference sequence). This CDR3 spans 15 amino acids.

This clone was seen more than once but under ten times. This chain links TRBV18 with TRBJ2-3, with 10 positions matching TRBD2. The CDR3 runs 16 residues. Per the germline V gene, CDR1 is KGHSH and CDR2 is LQKENI. The ends lost 2 bases at V and 1 base at J; junction bases unmatched: 3. The CDR3: CASSPSGLAGTDTQYF. CDR3 coding DNA: TGTGCCAGCTCACCAAGCGGACTAGCGGGCACAGATACGCAGTATTTT.

This chain connects TRBV30 to TRBJ2-5; maybe TRBD1 (6 bases). The germline V gene has CDR1 GTSNPN and CDR2 SVGIG (reference sequence). Trimming took off 0 bases at V and 0 bases at J, with 11 bases between the two ends. The CDR3 sequence is 15 residues long. DNA for the CDR3: TGTGCCTGGAGTGTACTCGGGACACACCAAGAGACCCAGTACTTC. Its translation: CAWSVLGTHQETQYF.

The V gene is TRBV15, the J gene TRBJ1-5; D unclear. V lost 3 bases and J lost 1, with 10 bases in between. Germline V CDR1 and CDR2: LNHNV, YYDKDF (reference sequence). The CDR3 is 15 amino acids. The CDR3 loop is CATSSESWSNQPQHF. CDR3 nucleotides: TGTGCCACCAGCAGCGAATCTTGGAGCAATCAGCCCCAGCATTTT. Supplemented by reference TRBV15 and TRBJ1-5, the full variable domain reads DAMVIQNPRYQVTQFGKPVTLSCSQTLNHNVMYWYQQKSSQAPKLLFHYYDKDFNNEADTPDNFQSRRPNTSFCFLDIRSPGLGDTAMYLCATSSESWSNQPQHFGDGTRLSIL.

The CDR3 DNA follows: TGTGCCTGGAGTGTAATCCTCCAAGAGACCCAGTACTTC. Translated, it gives CAWSVILQETQYF. This chain connects TRBV30 to TRBJ2-5; no definite D call. From germline, CDR1 is GTSNPN and CDR2 SVGIG (reference sequence). The CDR3 runs 13 residues. V lost 0 bases and J 1 base, leaving 6 bases between the germline ends.

The chain links TRBV7-9 to TRBJ1-1, with D unresolved. There are 13 residues in the CDR3. Germline V gives CDR1 SEHNR, CDR2 FQNEAQ (reference sequence). Between the trimmed V and J ends, which lost 3 bases and 4 bases, there was a span of 9 bases. CDR3 in DNA: TGTGCCAGCAGCTTGGACGCCGGCACTGAAGCTTTCTTT. Encoded protein: CASSLDAGTEAFF. The variable domain in full, completed from reference TRBV7-9 and TRBJ1-1, reads DTGVSQNPRHKITKRGQNVTFRCDPISEHNRLYWYRQTLGQGPEFLTYFQNEAQLEKSRLLSDRFSAERPKGSFSTLEIQRTEQGDSAMYLCASSLDAGTEAFFGQGTRLTVV.

The chain joins TRBV6-4 to TRBJ1-6, with 8 positions matching TRBD1. Trimming took 6 bases from V and 10 from J; bases not matched to a gene: 11. CDR1 MRHNA and CDR2 SNTAGT come from the germline V gene. The CDR3 is 15 residues long. CDR3 sequence: CASRPSGQARSPLHF. CDR3 bases: TGTGCCAGCAGACCCTCGGGACAGGCTCGATCACCCCTCCACTTT.

The chain uses TRBV7-9 and TRBJ1-5; D call uncertain. CDR1 is SEHNR, CDR2 FQNEAQ, per germline (reference sequence). This CDR3 spans 12 amino acids. V shed 2 bases and J shed 5 bases, with 4 bases lying between them. This CDR3 reads CASSLKDQPQHF. In DNA, the CDR3 is TGTGCCAGCAGCTTAAAGGATCAGCCCCAGCATTTT. The variable domain in full, with the rest retrieved from reference TRBV7-9 and TRBJ1-5, is DTGVSQNPRHKITKRGQNVTFRCDPISEHNRLYWYRQTLGQGPEFLTYFQNEAQLEKSRLLSDRFSAERPKGSFSTLEIQRTEQGDSAMYLCASSLKDQPQHFGDGTRLSIL.

The chain joins TRBV30 to TRBJ2-5; D perhaps matches TRBD1 (6 bases). Trimming stripped 3 bases from V and 6 bases from J, with 23 bases between. Germline CDR1 GTSNPN, CDR2 SVGIG (reference sequence). The CDR3 has 16 residues. The CDR3 region is CAWSRRQVQGVKTQYF. As DNA, the CDR3 is TGTGCCTGGAGCCGGAGACAGGTGCAAGGTGTGAAGACCCAGTACTTC. Full variable domain (outside the CDR3, taken from reference TRBV30 and TRBJ2-5): SQTIHQWPATLVQPVGSPLSLECTVEGTSNPNLYWYRQAAGRGLQLLFYSVGIGQISSEVPQNLSASRPQDRQFILSSKKLLLSDSGFYLCAWSRRQVQGVKTQYFGPGTRLLVL.

The table lists this clone with a few counts. This rearrangement joins TRBV9 to TRBJ1-6; D might be TRBD1 (5 bases). The CDR3 contains 14 residues. The V end was cut by 3 bases, the J end by 1 base, with 5 bases between. From germline, CDR1 is SGDLS and CDR2 YYNGEE. The CDR3 bases are TGTGCCAGCAGCGAGGGGTCCTATAATTCACCCCTCCACTTT. The encoded protein is CASSEGSYNSPLHF.

This chain connects TRBV12-5 to TRBJ2-3, with D unresolved. Trimming shortened V by 7 bases and J by 0 bases, and 11 bases separated the two germline ends. Per germline, CDR1 LGHNT and CDR2 FRNRAP. The CDR3 loop spans 14 amino acids. The CDR3 region is CASVESRSTDTQYF. The CDR3 nucleotides are TGTGCTAGTGTCGAATCCCGTAGCACAGATACGCAGTATTTT.

The chain combines TRBV15 with TRBJ1-1; possible D gene TRBD1, 5 bases. V was shortened by 4 bases and J by 4 bases, with 13 bases between the two germline ends. This CDR3 region has 14 residues. Germline V gene sequence: CDR1 LNHNV, CDR2 YYDKDF (reference sequence). DNA for the CDR3: TGTGCCACCAGCATGACAGTTATCGGCACTGAAGCTTTCTTT. It codes for CATSMTVIGTEAFF.

This clone was observed at least ten times. In DNA form, the CDR3 reads TGTGCCAGCAGCTTAGATCGGGAAGAGCCCCAGCATTTT. Protein product: CASSLDREEPQHF. The V and J genes are TRBV11-2 and TRBJ1-5, with D hard to call. V gave up 0 bases and J gave up 8 bases, with 8 bases separating them. This CDR3 contains 13 residues. Germline CDR1 reads SGHAT; CDR2 reads FQNNGV.

This clone was detected only a few times. The chain uses TRBV18 and TRBJ1-1, with D unclear. From germline, CDR1 is KGHSH and CDR2 LQKENI. The CDR3 consists of 15 residues. Trimming removed 2 bases from V and 0 bases from J, with 10 bases in between. The CDR3 protein is CASSPIPGLNTEAFF. The DNA for the CDR3 is TGTGCCAGCTCACCAATTCCGGGTCTGAACACTGAAGCTTTCTTT.

The gene calls are TRBV9 and TRBJ2-4, with 8 bases lining up with TRBD1. V was clipped by 0 bases and J by 1 base; unmatched bases: 0. CDR3 size: 15 residues. In germline, CDR1 is SGDLS, CDR2 YYNGEE. The CDR3 region has the DNA TGTGCCAGCAGCGTAGGGACAGGGGCCAAAAACATTCAGTACTTC. Protein product: CASSVGTGAKNIQYF.

The chain links TRBV9 to TRBJ2-5, with TRBD1 matching 10 bases. There are 15 residues in the CDR3. V dropped 2 bases and J dropped 4; count of bases not matched to a gene: 5. Germline assignment: CDR1 SGDLS and CDR2 YYNGEE. The CDR3 DNA reads as TGTGCCAGCAGCGTCGACAGGGGGCTTGGAGAGACCCAGTACTTC. Protein: CASSVDRGLGETQYF.

The rearrangement joins TRBV5-1 to TRBJ2-7; 7 bases are shared with TRBD1. The CDR3 covers 16 residues. Germline V lookup: CDR1 SGHRS, CDR2 YFSETQ. Trimming removed 0 bases from V and 2 bases from J; junction bases left unmatched: 8. CDR3 bases: TGCGCCAGCAGCTTGGTGCCTTCGGGACAGCCCTACGAGCAGTACTTC. Residues: CASSLVPSGQPYEQYF.

CDR3 bases: TGTGCCAGCAGTTTATCGAAGGGGGCGTCGAACACCGGGGAGCTGTTTTTT. It specifies CASSLSKGASNTGELFF. The chain combines TRBV27 with TRBJ2-2, with 7 bases identical to TRBD1. With 0 bases clipped from V and 0 bases from J, the junction kept 4 bases outside the gene matches. Germline V gives CDR1 MNHEY, CDR2 SMNVEV (reference sequence). This CDR3 comprises 17 residues.

The rearrangement links TRBV5-6 to TRBJ1-2, with 7 nucleotides matching TRBD1. The germline V gene has CDR1 SGHDT and CDR2 YYEEEE. The length of the CDR3 is 15 residues. The junction had 11 bases not matched to a gene; V was cut back by 4 bases and J by 5 bases. The CDR3 DNA reads as TGTGCCAGCAGCCCGAACAGGGGAGAGGCGTATGGCTACACCTTC. Protein product: CASSPNRGEAYGYTF.

This clone was counted only a few times. V gene TRBV18 combines with J gene TRBJ2-3, with a possible D match to TRBD2 (6 bases). This CDR3 has 15 residues. CDR1 is KGHSH and CDR2 is LQKENI in the germline V gene. V was shortened by 0 bases and J by 4 bases, with 11 bases between the two germline ends. The CDR3 sequence is CASSPPGGDADTQYF. CDR3 in DNA: TGTGCCAGCTCACCACCGGGCGGGGATGCAGATACGCAGTATTTT.

This clone turned up a few times. The CDR3 spells CASSYIPTGTGASTDTQYF. CDR3 bases: TGTGCCAGCAGCTATATCCCCACCGGGACAGGCGCGAGCACAGATACGCAGTATTTT. The chain is built from TRBV7-9 and TRBJ2-3, with 8 bases fitting TRBD1. Germline loops: CDR1 SEHNR, CDR2 FQNEAQ (reference sequence). The V gene end was trimmed by 4 bases and the J gene end by 0 bases; junction bases not matched to a gene: 15. CDR3 length equals 19 residues.

The chain uses TRBV4-1 and TRBJ2-5; weak D call: TRBD2 (5 bases). The ends were cut back, 4 bases at V and 2 bases at J, with 14 bases in the middle. Germline values: CDR1 MGHRA, CDR2 YSYEKL. There are 15 residues in the CDR3. DNA for the CDR3: TGCGCCAGCAGCCGAGGGATGCAGGTTCAAGAGACCCAGTACTTC. Its translation is CASSRGMQVQETQYF.

Details on this clone: Germline is not matched at one junction end, which may reflect a read error. Other DNA sequences in this specimen translate into the identical CDR3. The rearrangement uses TRBV29-1 and TRBJ1-1; 8 bases are a match to TRBD1. The germline CDR1 and CDR2 sequences are SQVTM and ANQGSEA. The CDR3 sequence is 10 residues long. The CDR3 nucleotides read TGCAGCGCAGGGGGCACTGAAGCTTTCTTC. Translation gives CSAGGTEAFF.

This clone was observed a handful of times. This chain uses TRBV5-4 with TRBJ1-1, with D hard to call. Trimming took off 5 bases at V and 3 bases at J, with 11 bases between the two ends. The CDR3 sequence is 13 residues long. Germline CDR1 reads SGHNT; CDR2 reads YYREEE (reference sequence). The CDR3, as DNA: TGTGCCAGCAGTCGACGGAGGGACACTGAAGCTTTCTTT. Amino acid sequence: CASSRRRDTEAFF.

The V gene is TRBV29-1, the J gene TRBJ1-2, with D perhaps TRBD1 (6 bases). Trimming shortened V by 1 base and J by 7 bases, and 13 bases separated the two germline ends. The CDR3 has 13 residues. Germline values: CDR1 SQVTM, CDR2 ANQGSEA. The CDR3 DNA follows: TGCAGCGTTGAAGTCACAGGGCGCCGTGGCTACACCTTC. This gives the protein CSVEVTGRRGYTF.

This sequence joins TRBV25-1 and TRBJ1-6, with D tentatively TRBD1 (5 bases). The CDR3 is 15 residues long. Germline V gene sequence: CDR1 MGHDK, CDR2 SYGVNS. V lost 5 bases and J lost 5, with 13 bases in between. The CDR3 loop is CASSQWDRDNSPLHF. The CDR3 DNA reads as TGTGCCAGCAGTCAATGGGACCGAGATAATTCACCCCTCCACTTT.

This chain uses TRBV30 with TRBJ1-1, with D unresolved. This CDR3 is built from 9 residues. V shed 6 bases and J shed 10 bases, with 9 bases lying between them. Germline V gene lookup returns CDR1 GTSNPN and CDR2 SVGIG (reference sequence). The DNA of the CDR3 is TGTGCCTGCCTAGAAGGAGCTTTCTTT. Translation: CACLEGAFF.